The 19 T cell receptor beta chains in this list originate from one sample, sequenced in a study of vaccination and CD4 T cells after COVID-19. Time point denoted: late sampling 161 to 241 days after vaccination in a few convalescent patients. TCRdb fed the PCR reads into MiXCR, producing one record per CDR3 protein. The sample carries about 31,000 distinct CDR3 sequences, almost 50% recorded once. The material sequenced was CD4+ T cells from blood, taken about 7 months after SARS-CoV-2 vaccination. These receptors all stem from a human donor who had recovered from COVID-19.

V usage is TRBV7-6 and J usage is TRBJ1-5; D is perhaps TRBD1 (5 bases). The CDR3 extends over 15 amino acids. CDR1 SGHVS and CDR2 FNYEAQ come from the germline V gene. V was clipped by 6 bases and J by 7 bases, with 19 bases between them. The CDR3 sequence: CASSLRSGVLQPQHF. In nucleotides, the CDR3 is TGTGCCAGCAGTCTACGGTCGGGGGTATTGCAGCCCCAGCATTTT.

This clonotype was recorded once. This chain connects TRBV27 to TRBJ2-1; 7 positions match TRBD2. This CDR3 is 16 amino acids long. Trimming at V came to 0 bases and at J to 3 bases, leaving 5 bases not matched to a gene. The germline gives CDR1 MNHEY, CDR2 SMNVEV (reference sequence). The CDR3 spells CASSLSSGEIYNEQFF. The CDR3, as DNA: TGTGCCAGCAGTTTATCGAGCGGGGAAATCTACAATGAGCAGTTCTTC.

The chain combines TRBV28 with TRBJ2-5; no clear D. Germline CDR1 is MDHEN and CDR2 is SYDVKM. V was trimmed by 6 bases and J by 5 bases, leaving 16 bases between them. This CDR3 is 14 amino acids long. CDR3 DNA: TGTGCCAGCAGCCCGAGTCACTCGTCCGAGACCCAGTACTTC. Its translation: CASSPSHSSETQYF.

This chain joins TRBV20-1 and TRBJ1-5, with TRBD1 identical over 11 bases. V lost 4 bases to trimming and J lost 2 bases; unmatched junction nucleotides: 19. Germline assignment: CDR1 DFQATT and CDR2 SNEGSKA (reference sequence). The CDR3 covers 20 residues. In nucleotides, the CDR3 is TGCAGTGCTACAGGGGGCGGGGACAGGGGGATTGGGTATCGCAATCAGCCCCAGCATTTT. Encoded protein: CSATGGGDRGIGYRNQPQHF.

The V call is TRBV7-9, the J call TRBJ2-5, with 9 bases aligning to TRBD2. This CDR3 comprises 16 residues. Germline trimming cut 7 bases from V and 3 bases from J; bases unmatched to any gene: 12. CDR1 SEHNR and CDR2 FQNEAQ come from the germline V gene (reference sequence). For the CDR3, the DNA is TGTGCCAGCACCCCCTGGGACGTAGCGGGAGAAGAGACCCAGTACTTC. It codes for CASTPWDVAGEETQYF.

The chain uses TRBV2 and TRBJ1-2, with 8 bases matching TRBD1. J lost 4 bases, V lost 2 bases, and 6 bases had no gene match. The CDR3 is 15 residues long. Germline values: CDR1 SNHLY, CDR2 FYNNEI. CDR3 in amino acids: CASSESRTGPYGYTF. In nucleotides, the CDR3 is TGTGCCAGCAGTGAATCTAGGACAGGGCCCTATGGCTACACCTTC.

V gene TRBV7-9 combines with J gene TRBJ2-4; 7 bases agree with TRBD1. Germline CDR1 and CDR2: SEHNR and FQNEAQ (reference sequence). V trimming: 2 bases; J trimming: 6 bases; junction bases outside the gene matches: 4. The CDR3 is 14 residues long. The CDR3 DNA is TGTGCCAGCAGCTTAACAGGGGATTCAAACATTCAGTACTTC. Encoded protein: CASSLTGDSNIQYF.

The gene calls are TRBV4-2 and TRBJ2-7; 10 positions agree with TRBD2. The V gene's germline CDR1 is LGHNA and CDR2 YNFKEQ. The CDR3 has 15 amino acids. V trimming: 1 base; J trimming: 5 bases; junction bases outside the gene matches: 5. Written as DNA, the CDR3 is TGTGCCAGCAGCCAAGTCACTAGCGGGGTACACGAGCAGTACTTC. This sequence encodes CASSQVTSGVHEQYF.

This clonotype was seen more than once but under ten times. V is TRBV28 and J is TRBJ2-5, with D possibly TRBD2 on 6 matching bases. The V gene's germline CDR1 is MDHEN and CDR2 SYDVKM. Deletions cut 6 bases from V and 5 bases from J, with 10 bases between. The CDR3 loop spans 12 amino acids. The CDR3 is CASRGGVETQYF. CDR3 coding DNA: TGTGCCAGCAGGGGGGGAGTGGAGACCCAGTACTTC.

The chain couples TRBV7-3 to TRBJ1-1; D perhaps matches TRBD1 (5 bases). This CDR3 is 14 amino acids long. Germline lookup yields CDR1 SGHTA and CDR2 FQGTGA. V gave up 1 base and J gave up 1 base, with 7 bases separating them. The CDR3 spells CASSLSGGNTEAFF. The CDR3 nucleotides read TGTGCCAGCAGCTTAAGTGGGGGGAACACTGAAGCTTTCTTT.

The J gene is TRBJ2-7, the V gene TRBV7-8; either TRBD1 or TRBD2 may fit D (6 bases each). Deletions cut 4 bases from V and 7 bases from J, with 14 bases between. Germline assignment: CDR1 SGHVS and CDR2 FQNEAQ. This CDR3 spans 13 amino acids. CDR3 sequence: CASSWGARSEQYF. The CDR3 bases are TGTGCCAGCAGCTGGGGGGCTAGGAGTGAGCAGTACTTC.

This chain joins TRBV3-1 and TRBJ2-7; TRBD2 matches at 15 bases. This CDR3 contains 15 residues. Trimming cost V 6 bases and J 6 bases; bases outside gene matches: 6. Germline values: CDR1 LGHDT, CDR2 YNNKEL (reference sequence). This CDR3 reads CASSEGLAGGREQYF. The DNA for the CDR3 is TGTGCCAGCAGTGAGGGACTAGCGGGAGGTCGCGAGCAGTACTTC.

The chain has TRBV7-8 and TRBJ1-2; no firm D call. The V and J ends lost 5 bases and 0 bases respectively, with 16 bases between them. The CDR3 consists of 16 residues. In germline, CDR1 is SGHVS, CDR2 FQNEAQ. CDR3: CASSPRTGKANYGYTF. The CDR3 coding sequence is TGTGCCAGCAGCCCCCGGACCGGAAAAGCTAACTATGGCTACACCTTC. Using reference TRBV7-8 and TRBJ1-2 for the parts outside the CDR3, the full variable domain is GAGVSQSPRYKVAKRGQDVALRCDPISGHVSLFWYQQALGQGPEFLTYFQNEAQLDKSGLPSDRFFAERPEGSVSTLKIQRTQQEDSAVYLCASSPRTGKANYGYTFGSGTRLTVV.

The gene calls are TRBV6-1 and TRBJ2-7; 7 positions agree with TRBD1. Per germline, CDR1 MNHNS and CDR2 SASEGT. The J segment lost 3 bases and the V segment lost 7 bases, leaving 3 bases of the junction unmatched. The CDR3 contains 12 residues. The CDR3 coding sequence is TGTGCCAGCAAGGGACAGATCTACGAGCAGTACTTC. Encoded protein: CASKGQIYEQYF.

CDR3 DNA sequence: TGTGCCAGCAGGGGGACTAGCGGGAAGAGAGGCACCGGGGAGCTGTTTTTT. It yields the protein CASRGTSGKRGTGELFF. The chain recombines TRBV7-8 with TRBJ2-2; TRBD2 matches 13 bases. CDR3 length: 17 amino acids. Germline-derived CDR1 and CDR2 are SGHVS and FQNEAQ. The V segment lost 6 bases and the J segment 4 bases; nucleotides outside the gene matches: 8.

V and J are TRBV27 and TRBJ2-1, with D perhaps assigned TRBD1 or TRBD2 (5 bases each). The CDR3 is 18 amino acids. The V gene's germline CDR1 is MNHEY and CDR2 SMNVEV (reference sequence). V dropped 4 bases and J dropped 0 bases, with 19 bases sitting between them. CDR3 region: CASSYTLRGLSSYNEQFF. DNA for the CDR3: TGTGCCAGCAGTTACACCCTACGGGGCTTGAGCTCCTACAATGAGCAGTTCTTC.

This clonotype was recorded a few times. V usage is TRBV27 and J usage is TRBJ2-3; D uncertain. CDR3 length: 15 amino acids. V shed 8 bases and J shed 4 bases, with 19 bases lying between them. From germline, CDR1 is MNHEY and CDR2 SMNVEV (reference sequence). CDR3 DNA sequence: TGTGCCAGCGGGTCCCTAGGCCTATTGCCAGATACGCAGTATTTT. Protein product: CASGSLGLLPDTQYF.

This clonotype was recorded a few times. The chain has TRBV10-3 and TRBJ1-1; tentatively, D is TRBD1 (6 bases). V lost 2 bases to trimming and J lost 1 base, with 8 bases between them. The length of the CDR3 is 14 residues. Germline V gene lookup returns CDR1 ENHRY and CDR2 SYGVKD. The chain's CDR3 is CAISETGQNTEAFF. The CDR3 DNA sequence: TGTGCCATCAGTGAGACGGGACAGAACACTGAAGCTTTCTTT.

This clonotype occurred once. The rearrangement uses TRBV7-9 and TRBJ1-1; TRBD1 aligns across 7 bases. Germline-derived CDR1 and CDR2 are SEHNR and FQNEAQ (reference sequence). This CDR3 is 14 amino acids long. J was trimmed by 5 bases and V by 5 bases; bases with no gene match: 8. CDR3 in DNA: TGTGCCAGCAGCCACGGACAGGATGGGACTGAAGCTTTCTTT. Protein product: CASSHGQDGTEAFF.